This T cell receptor (beta chain) was captured in a study of blood T cell repertoires in COVID-19. Across the study: COVID-19 samples, acute and convalescent, were from the United States, Italy and Spain. T cells, B-cell-depleted T cells, or PBMCs supplied cDNA or gDNA.

In the authors' methods: Nucleated cell counts were estimated from reference gene primer amplification. Data came from immunoSEQ multiplex PCR; TCRdb stores just in-frame clones and leaves some out. V and J calls and clone size come straight from that table; D and trimming were deduced from the DNA. The profile shows 150,000 to 200,000 clones, 87% of them singletons. V dropped 2 bases and J dropped 0 bases, with 17 bases sitting between them. This CDR3 spans 18 amino acids. CDR1 is KGHSH, CDR2 LQKENI, per germline. This sequence originates from a woman aged 50 to 60 with acute or convalescent COVID-19. This chain links TRBV18 with TRBJ1-5, with D tentatively TRBD1 (6 bases). The sequenced sample was peripheral blood. CDR3 region: CASSPVMGSGDSNQPQHF. CDR3 in DNA: TGTGCCAGCTCACCAGTTATGGGTTCAGGGGATAGCAATCAGCCCCAGCATTTT.